These T cell receptor beta chains were read from a single sample in a study. TCRdb reprocessed the RT-PCR reads via MiXCR and lists one record per CDR3 protein. Among about 680,000 distinct CDR3 sequences listed, 14% were seen once. Sequenced: memory CD4+ T cells from blood. All receptors come from a female donor in good health, serving as a healthy control. Both conserved end residues are part of each CDR3. The order of the fields is J gene, D gene, clone size, V gene, CDR3 DNA, CDR3 protein. A D gene is named only where the DNA matches it firmly. Size is stated for part of the rows, as once, few or many counts, or as a class when the clone is expanded.

>TRBJ1-5|-|few|TRBV20-1
TGCAGTGCTAGCCGGATATTGGGAAATCAGCCCCAGCATTTT
CSASRILGNQPQHF
>TRBJ1-6|-|-|TRBV20-1
TGCAGTGCTAGGAGGTATTCACCCCTCCACTTT
CSARRYSPLHF
>TRBJ2-5|TRBD2|-|TRBV20-1
TGCAGTGCCACTAGCGGGGGGCTCCAAGAGACCCAGTACTTC
CSATSGGLQETQYF
>TRBJ2-3|-|few|TRBV10-3
TGTGCCATCAGTGTCGACAGTGTGACCCCTAGCACAGATACGCAGTATTTT
CAISVDSVTPSTDTQYF
>TRBJ2-3|-|-|TRBV18
TGTGCCAGCTCACCACTGCGGGATGTCACAGATACGCAGTATTTT
CASSPLRDVTDTQYF
>TRBJ2-1|TRBD1|few|TRBV27
TGTGCCAGCAGTTTATTCCGGGACAGGGTACCCAATGAGCAGTTCTTC
CASSLFRDRVPNEQFF
>TRBJ1-1|TRBD1|-|TRBV9
TGTGCCAGCAGCGTCCTAGGACAGGGAGAGGGCATGGAGAACACTGAAGCTTTCTTT
CASSVLGQGEGMENTEAFF
>TRBJ1-5|TRBD1|-|TRBV6-2/TRBV6-3
TGTGCCAGCAGTTCCAGGACAGGGGCTCAGCCCCAGCATTTT
CASSSRTGAQPQHF
>TRBJ2-3|-|many|TRBV6-5
TGTGCCAGCAGACCAGGTCTGGGGGGGCGCAGCACAGATACGCAGTATTTT
CASRPGLGGRSTDTQYF
>TRBJ1-1|-|-|TRBV4-3
TGCGCCAGCAGCCAAGATTGGGGCAGTACCGAAGCTTTCTTT
CASSQDWGSTEAFF
>TRBJ1-5|TRBD1|-|TRBV19
TGTGCCACCCGGACAGGGGGCTATAGCAATCAGCCCCAGCATTTT
CATRTGGYSNQPQHF
>TRBJ2-7|TRBD1|many|TRBV29-1
TGCAGCGTTAAACCCGGGACAGGGGGTTACGAGCAGTACTTC
CSVKPGTGGYEQYF
>TRBJ2-4|TRBD2|-|TRBV6-1
TGTGCCAGCAAGCGACTAGCGGGCGGGGAAAACATTCAGTACTTC
CASKRLAGGENIQYF
>TRBJ1-1|TRBD1|-|TRBV4-2
TGTGCCAGCAGCCAAGTCGGACAGGGGAACACTGAAGCTTTCTTT
CASSQVGQGNTEAFF
>TRBJ2-3|TRBD2|-|TRBV7-2
TGTGCCAGCAGCCCAGCGGGAGGGAGGACAGATACGCAGTATTTT
CASSPAGGRTDTQYF
>TRBJ2-7|-|-|TRBV7-2
TGTGCCAGCGCTGCAGGGCAGGGGGGGGAGCAGTACTTC
CASAAGQGGEQYF
>TRBJ2-5|TRBD2|few|TRBV27
TGTGCCAGCAGTTTAATGGGACTAGCTTTGGAGACCCAGTACTTC
CASSLMGLALETQYF
>TRBJ2-2|TRBD2|few|TRBV7-2
TGTGCCAGCAGCCCTACCGGGACTAGCGTAGGAGGGGAGCTGTTTTTT
CASSPTGTSVGGELFF
>TRBJ2-2|-|-|TRBV7-2
TGTGCCAGCAGCGACTTCGGCACCGGGGAGCTGTTTTTT
CASSDFGTGELFF
>TRBJ2-7|TRBD1|-|TRBV6-5
TGTGCCAGCAGTACCCGCGTGACAGGGGCCTACGAGCAGTACTTC
CASSTRVTGAYEQYF
>TRBJ2-3|TRBD1|many|TRBV10-3
TGTGCCATCAGTGAGGACAGGGGCACAGATACGCAGTATTTT
CAISEDRGTDTQYF
>TRBJ1-1|-|few|TRBV7-3
TGTGCCAGCAGCTTACAAGGGGGAACTAACACTGAAGCTTTCTTT
CASSLQGGTNTEAFF
>TRBJ2-2|-|-|TRBV20-1
TGCAGTGCTAGAGGGCTGTCGACCGGGGAGCTGTTTTTT
CSARGLSTGELFF
>TRBJ2-3|TRBD1|many|TRBV29-1
TGCAGCGTTTCGGTGGGACAGAGCACAGATACGCAGTATTTT
CSVSVGQSTDTQYF
>TRBJ1-4|-|few|TRBV5-4
TGTGCCAGCAGCTCTGGGGGGGGGTGGACTAATGAAAAACTGTTTTTT
CASSSGGGWTNEKLFF
>TRBJ2-2|TRBD2|-|TRBV7-2
TGTGCCAGCAGCCCCAAAGCGGGGGGCAACACCGGGGAGCTGTTTTTT
CASSPKAGGNTGELFF
>TRBJ1-2|-|many|TRBV6-6
TGTGCCACCTCGTCCAACTATGGCTACACCTTC
CATSSNYGYTF
>TRBJ2-1|TRBD1|few|TRBV4-1
TGCGCCAGCAGCCCGGGACAGGGGGTTCTCGGGGATGAGCAGTTCTTC
CASSPGQGVLGDEQFF
>TRBJ2-2|TRBD2|few|TRBV20-1
TGCAGTGCTAACCGGGACTACTTCACCGGGGAGCTGTTTTTT
CSANRDYFTGELFF
>TRBJ2-2|TRBD1|few|TRBV12-3/TRBV12-4
TGTGCCAGCAGTCACCCCGACAGGGCCAACACCGGGGAGCTGTTTTTT
CASSHPDRANTGELFF
>TRBJ2-1|-|few|TRBV20-1
TGCAGTGGGGATGGGGTAGGGGTAGTGAATGAGCAGTTCTTC
CSGDGVGVVNEQFF
>TRBJ1-6|-|many|TRBV7-9
TGTGCCAGCAGCTTAGGCGGGGGAAGTAATTCACCCCTCCACTTT
CASSLGGGSNSPLHF
>TRBJ2-2|TRBD1|many|TRBV4-3
TGCGCCAGCAGCCGACAGGGCACGAACACCGGGGAGCTGTTTTTT
CASSRQGTNTGELFF
>TRBJ2-5|TRBD1|few|TRBV7-2
TGTGCCAGCAGCTTAGATCGACAGGGGAGGACCCAGTACTTC
CASSLDRQGRTQYF
>TRBJ2-6|-|few|TRBV7-9
TGTGCCAGCAGCTTAGCGGGTCAAGCTGGGGCCAACGTCCTGACTTTC
CASSLAGQAGANVLTF
>TRBJ2-7|TRBD1|-|TRBV7-9
TGTGCCAGCAGCCGACAGGGGGCCTTCTACTACGAGCAGTACTTC
CASSRQGAFYYEQYF
>TRBJ2-1|TRBD2|-|TRBV7-2
TGTGCCAGCAGCTTAGTACTAGCGGGAGCGGGGCAGTTCTTC
CASSLVLAGAGQFF
>TRBJ1-4|-|-|TRBV27
TGTGCCAGCGGGCGTCCAACCGGGGGTAGGACTAATGAAAAACTGTTTTTT
CASGRPTGGRTNEKLFF
>TRBJ2-2|-|-|TRBV7-2
TGTGCCAGCAGCTTAGAAGTATGGAAGTCGAGCACCGGGGAGCTGTTTTTT
CASSLEVWKSSTGELFF
>TRBJ1-6|TRBD1|many|TRBV7-9
TGTGCCAGCAGCTCCGGGACAGGGGGCGGCTCCTATAATTCACCCCTCCACTTT
CASSSGTGGGSYNSPLHF
>TRBJ2-7|-|-|TRBV6-6
TGTGCCAGCAGTTTCGGGCTGGCAGGGACCTACGAGCAGTACTTC
CASSFGLAGTYEQYF
>TRBJ1-5|-|many|TRBV10-3
TGTGCCATCACGGGGGGTTTGGATCAGCCCCAGCATTTT
CAITGGLDQPQHF
>TRBJ1-4|-|few|TRBV7-2
TGTGCCAGCAGCAATGGAGGGCAACTGTTTTTT
CASSNGGQLFF
>TRBJ2-7|-|-|TRBV5-1
TGCGCCAGCAGCTTGGGGGCCCTCTCCCACTACGAGCAGTACTTC
CASSLGALSHYEQYF
>TRBJ2-5|TRBD1|many|TRBV5-6
TGTGCCAGCAGCCCAGACAGGGGGATTCAAGAGACCCAGTACTTC
CASSPDRGIQETQYF
>TRBJ1-6|TRBD1|few|TRBV12-3/TRBV12-4
TGTGCCAGCAGTTTTACAGGGGATAATTCACCCCTCCACTTT
CASSFTGDNSPLHF
>TRBJ1-1|-|few|TRBV6-5
TGTGCCAGCAGATCCACCTCGTCCACTGAAGCTTTCTTT
CASRSTSSTEAFF
>TRBJ2-1|TRBD1|many|TRBV27
TGTGCCAGCAAGGGACAGAACTACAATGAGCAGTTCTTC
CASKGQNYNEQFF
>TRBJ2-1|-|many|TRBV6-6
TGTGCCAGCAGTGACCGCCTGGAGAACAATGAGCAGTTCTTC
CASSDRLENNEQFF
>TRBJ2-2|TRBD1|-|TRBV7-8
TGTGCCAGCAGCCCACAGGACAGGCTGAACACCGGGGAGCTGTTTTTT
CASSPQDRLNTGELFF
>TRBJ2-2|-|few|TRBV5-1
TGCGCCAGCAGCCGTCGGGACGGCTACACCGGGGAGCTGTTTTTT
CASSRRDGYTGELFF
>TRBJ1-2|TRBD1|many|TRBV7-9
TGTGCCAGCAGCTTAACGGCAGGGGGCATGTCTGGCTACACCTTC
CASSLTAGGMSGYTF
>TRBJ2-7|-|few|TRBV6-5
TGTGCCAGCAGTTCTGTTGGGTCCTACGAGCAGTACTTC
CASSSVGSYEQYF